This T cell receptor (beta chain) is from a study of cytomegalovirus exposure and HLA in healthy donors. The CDR3 spans 15 residues. Germline-derived CDR1 and CDR2 are WSHSY and SAAADI. The V end lost 0 bases, the J end lost 6 bases, and 15 bases lay between the germline ends. General observations from the study: More clonal expansion characterized HLA-associated TCR beta chains than equally common others in a later analysis.

Notes on this clone: What it binds is not known.

The PCR was carried out with 60 Vbeta primers and 13 Jbeta primers. Using immunoSEQ multiplex PCR, the repertoire was profiled, and TCRdb retains in-frame clones only, with some absent. The data hold nearly 300,000 clones, with roughly 89% observed a single time. The sequenced sample consisted of PBMCs. This chain links TRBV10-2 with TRBJ2-7, with a tentative D call TRBD1 (5 bases). This receptor was obtained from a man aged 40-49 years in good health and CMV-seropositive. For the CDR3, the DNA is TGCGCCAGCAGTGAGTCGGGGCCAGTTTCGCGCGAGCAGTACTTC. Translating gives CASSESGPVSREQYF.